This T cell receptor (beta chain) was found in a study of T cell responses to AZD1222 COVID-19 vaccine. Using immunoSEQ multiplex PCR, the repertoire was profiled, and TCRdb retains in-frame clones only, with some absent. Among 130,000 to 150,000 clones listed, roughly 88% were seen once. Trimming took 4 bases from V and 4 from J, leaving 16 bases between them. The CDR3 extends over 15 amino acids. CDR1 and CDR2 from the germline V gene are MNHEY and SVGEGT. The sample consisted of peripheral blood, taken 28 days after the second dose of the MenACWY control vaccine. This TCR was sampled from an adult who received the MenACWY meningococcal vaccine as a control. The chain carries TRBV6-2 or TRBV6-3 and TRBJ2-5; D may be TRBD2 (5 bases). CDR3 DNA: TGTGCCAGCAGTTTCGGGGTAGGAGGCGTAGAGACCCAGTACTTC. It specifies CASSFGVGGVETQYF.